The following is a T cell receptor beta chain sequence with its context. The antigen remains unidentified. In germline, CDR1 is SGHDN, CDR2 FVKESK. This CDR3 has 14 residues. The V gene lost 3 bases and the J gene lost 5 bases, with 12 bases spanning the gap. Some second doses came at about 4 weeks and others at about 12 weeks; these were pooled. This sample stems from a study of T cell responses to AZD1222 COVID-19 vaccine. Only in-frame clones appear in the TCRdb table, and some are missing; sequencing was by immunoSEQ multiplex PCR. The sample consists of roughly 80,000 clones, approximately 89% of them appearing once. Study-wide points: Seropositive at baseline were only a handful of AZD1222 recipients.

The TCR sequence derives from an adult who received the AZD1222 COVID-19 vaccine. Sequencing used peripheral blood, obtained 28 days after the second AZD1222 dose. The chain carries TRBV14 and TRBJ2-3; tentatively, D is TRBD1 or TRBD2 (5 bases each). CDR3 DNA: TGTGCCAGCAGCCATTGGGGGAGAGGAGATACGCAGTATTTT. Amino acids: CASSHWGRGDTQYF.